This entry features one T cell receptor (beta chain) sequence. Its target is not known. With the 5' RACE reads reprocessed, TCRdb shows one record per CDR3 protein and no DNA. The sample has about 350,000 distinct CDR3 sequences, and its top ten clones hold roughly 2%. This sample is drawn from a study of monozygotic twins with inflammatory bowel disease. CDR1 LGHDT and CDR2 YNNKEL come from the germline V gene (reference sequence). This CDR3 spans 14 amino acids. Study observations and caveats: IBD patients displayed reduced TCRbeta diversity (inverse Simpson) when set against healthy co-twins.

V and J are TRBV3-1 and TRBJ2-5; TCRdb outputs TRBD2, but without DNA this stays unchecked. The clonotype originates from a human donor with ulcerative colitis or Crohn's disease, or a healthy co-twin of an affected twin (not recorded which). The sample was blood. CDR3 sequence: CASSHSGGGETQYF.